The source of this T cell receptor beta chain is a study of Tregs in tolerant kidney transplant recipients (dated by TCRdb to about 2019). Study-level background: Before combined kidney and bone marrow transplantation, this study identified donor-specific regulatory T cells using TCRbeta sequencing and then followed those same cells after transplant. Several methods of expanding Tregs specific for an allogeneic donor were compared by TCRbeta repertoire sequencing in a few healthy controls.

Genomic DNA was extracted from sorted cells with the QIAGEN DNeasy Blood and Tissue Kit for TCRbeta CDR3 sequencing. High-throughput TCRbeta CDR3 sequencing, including PCR amplification with bias correction and internal controls, was performed commercially through immunoSEQ. Per the source publication's procedure: A unique productive TCRbeta sequence was defined by the CDR3 nucleotide sequence when primers matched, and otherwise by the CDR3 amino acid sequence together with the Vbeta and Jbeta genes. To correct for sorting error, sequences found in more than one sorted population at a frequency ratio of 2:1 or less were discarded, and the remaining shared sequences were assigned to the population with the higher frequency. A sequence was defined as donor-reactive if the sequence was expanded at least 5-fold in CFSE-low cells compared with unstimulated cells and had a frequency of at least 0.01% in CFSE-low cells. Repertoire divergence was quantified by Jensen-Shannon divergence using the top 100 TCRbeta sequences ranked by frequency. For samples with multiple sequencing runs, sorting error was corrected in each run separately before the runs were combined. The clones in this table, taken by TCRdb from immuneACCESS, are in-frame only. Not every clone is retained; where verified, under half of the shortfall comes from an unresolved V gene, and the cause of the rest is unknown. D and trimming were read from the DNA, whereas the V and J calls and clone size are those reported in that table. The sample yields under 300,000 clones; 80% to 85% were counted once. The leading ten clones occupy 0.55% to 0.65% of the sample.

Study-level results and caveats: Because only a small number of patients were included, the study had limitations, and the results will need to be validated in larger populations as well as under other immunosuppression protocols. Expanding Tregs with activated donor B cells appeared to identify the most biologically relevant and donor-specific TCRbeta repertoire. Biological reproducibility was not directly assessed, although technical replication error appeared to be minimal.

In the case of this clone: It lacks a known antigen. It has no much larger one-base neighbor in the sample; base qualities were not kept.

Unstimulated Tregs (CD4+CD25+CD127-), CD4+ non-Tregs (CD4+CD25-), CD4 and CD8 cells were FACS-sorted from thawed PBMCs. Healthy control blood came either as purchased buffy coats or from healthy volunteers. Healthy control blood was processed to PBMCs by Ficoll density gradient and cryopreserved, and patient PBMCs were collected before and after transplant. Sequences SGDLS (CDR1) and YYNGEE (CDR2) are obtained from the germline V gene. The germline V and J ends show losses of 0 bases and 4 bases respectively, and no gene match explains 21 bases of the junction. The CDR3 runs 20 residues from the cysteine to the phenylalanine. Just the 60-base CDR3 DNA is kept, in frame starting at base 1.

This receptor was identified in a human donor in good health. Recombination connected TRBV9 to TRBJ1-2, and 7 bases in between align with TRBD1. Sample: CD4+ T cells from blood. This receptor has the CDR3 CASSVAGGGQAPVGLYGYTF. The nucleotide sequence is given as TGTGCCAGCAGCGTAGCGGGGGGCGGACAGGCACCCGTGGGTCTCTATGGCTACACCTTC.